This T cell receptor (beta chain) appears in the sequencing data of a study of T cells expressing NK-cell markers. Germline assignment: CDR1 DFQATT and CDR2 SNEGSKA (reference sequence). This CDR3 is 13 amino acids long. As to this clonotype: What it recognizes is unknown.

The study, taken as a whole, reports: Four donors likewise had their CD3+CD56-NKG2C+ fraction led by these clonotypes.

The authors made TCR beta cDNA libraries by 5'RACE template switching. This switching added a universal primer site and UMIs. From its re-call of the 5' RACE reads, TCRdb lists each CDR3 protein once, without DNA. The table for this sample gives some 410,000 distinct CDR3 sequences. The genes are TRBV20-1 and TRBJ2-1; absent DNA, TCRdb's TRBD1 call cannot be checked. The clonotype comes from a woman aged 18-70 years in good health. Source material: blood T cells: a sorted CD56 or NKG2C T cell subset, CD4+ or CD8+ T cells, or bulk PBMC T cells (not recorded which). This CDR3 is CTANRDRGNEQFF.